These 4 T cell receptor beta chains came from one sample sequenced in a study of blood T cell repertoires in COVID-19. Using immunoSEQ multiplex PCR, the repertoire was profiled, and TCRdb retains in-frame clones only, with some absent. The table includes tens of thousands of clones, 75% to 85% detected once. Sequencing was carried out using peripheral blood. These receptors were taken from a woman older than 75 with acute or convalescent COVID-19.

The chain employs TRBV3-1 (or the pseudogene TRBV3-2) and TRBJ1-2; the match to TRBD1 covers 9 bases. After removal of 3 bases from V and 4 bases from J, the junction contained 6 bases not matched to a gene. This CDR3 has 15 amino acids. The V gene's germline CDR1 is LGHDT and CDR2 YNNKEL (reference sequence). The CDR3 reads CASSHGTGKSYGYTF. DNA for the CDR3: TGTGCCAGCAGCCATGGGACAGGGAAAAGCTATGGCTACACCTTC.

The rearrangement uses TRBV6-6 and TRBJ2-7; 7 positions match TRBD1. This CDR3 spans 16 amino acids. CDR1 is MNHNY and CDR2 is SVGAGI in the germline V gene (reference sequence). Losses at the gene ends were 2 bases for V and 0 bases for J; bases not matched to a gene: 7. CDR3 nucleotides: TGTGCCAGCAGTTACGGTAGGGGGCCGACCTCCTACGAGCAGTACTTC. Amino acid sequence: CASSYGRGPTSYEQYF.

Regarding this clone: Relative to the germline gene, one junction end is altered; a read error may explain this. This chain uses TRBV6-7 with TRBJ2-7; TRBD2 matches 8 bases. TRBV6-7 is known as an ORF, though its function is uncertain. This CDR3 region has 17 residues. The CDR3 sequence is CASSYSRREGPSSEQYF. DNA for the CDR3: TGTGCCAGCAGTTACTCGAGACGGGAGGGCCCGTCCTCCGAGCAGTACTTC.

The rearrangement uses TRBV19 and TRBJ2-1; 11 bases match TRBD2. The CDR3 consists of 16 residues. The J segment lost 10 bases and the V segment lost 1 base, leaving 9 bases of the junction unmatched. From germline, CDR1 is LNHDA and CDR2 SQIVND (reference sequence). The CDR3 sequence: CASSIVASGRTKEQFF. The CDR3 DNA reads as TGTGCCAGTAGTATAGTCGCTAGCGGGAGGACGAAGGAGCAGTTCTTC. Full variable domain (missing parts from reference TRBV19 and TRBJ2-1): DGGITQSPKYLFRKEGQNVTLSCEQNLNHDAMYWYRQDPGQGLRLIYYSQIVNDFQKGDIAEGYSVSREKKESFPLTVTSAQKNPTAFYLCASSIVASGRTKEQFFGPGTRLTVL.